A single sample gave rise to the 25 T cell receptor beta chains below, sequenced in a study of blood T cell repertoires in COVID-19. This table comes from immunoSEQ multiplex PCR, and its TCRdb copy is limited to in-frame clones, with some not included. This table holds approximately 91,000 clones, about 76% found once. Sequenced material: peripheral blood. These receptors all stem from a woman aged 80 or over with acute or convalescent COVID-19.

The rearrangement joins TRBV2 to TRBJ1-5; D possibly corresponds to TRBD1 (6 bases). The CDR3 totals 14 residues. The germline gives CDR1 SNHLY, CDR2 FYNNEI. Trimming took off 8 bases at V and 4 bases at J, with 15 bases between the two ends. CDR3: CASRSGTPNQPQHF. The CDR3 DNA reads as TGTGCCAGCCGATCCGGGACACCGAATCAGCCCCAGCATTTT.

This sequence joins TRBV6-2 or TRBV6-3 and TRBJ1-5, with TRBD1 identical over 9 bases. Germline V CDR1 and CDR2: MNHEY, SVGEGT. The CDR3 contains 12 residues. The ends lost 5 bases at V and 12 bases at J; junction bases unmatched: 5. The CDR3 nucleotides are TGTGCCAGCAGTGGACAGGGGATCGACCAGCATTTT. It translates to CASSGQGIDQHF.

The chain is built from TRBV7-9 and TRBJ1-5, with D tentatively TRBD1 (6 bases). The V gene lost 10 bases and the J gene lost 0 bases, with 13 bases spanning the gap. The CDR3 covers 14 residues. Germline V lookup: CDR1 SEHNR, CDR2 FQNEAQ (reference sequence). CDR3 sequence (DNA): TGTGCCACCGGGACAAGTTATAGCAATCAGCCCCAGCATTTT. Protein product: CATGTSYSNQPQHF. The variable domain in full, completed from reference TRBV7-9 and TRBJ1-5, reads DTGVSQNPRHKITKRGQNVTFRCDPISEHNRLYWYRQTLGQGPEFLTYFQNEAQLEKSRLLSDRFSAERPKGSFSTLEIQRTEQGDSAMYLCATGTSYSNQPQHFGDGTRLSIL.

The V call is TRBV5-1, the J call TRBJ2-4; 11 nucleotides match TRBD2. The CDR3 length is 15 residues. Germline CDR1 is SGHRS and CDR2 is YFSETQ. The trim removed 4 bases at V and 6 bases at J, leaving 6 bases unmatched. The CDR3 sequence: CASSLDTSGGNIQYF. The DNA for the CDR3 is TGCGCCAGCAGCCTGGACACTAGCGGGGGAAACATTCAGTACTTC.

This clone was recorded once. The rearrangement uses TRBV18 and TRBJ1-4; 8 bases are a match to TRBD1. Trimming at V came to 0 bases and at J to 7 bases, leaving 4 bases not matched to a gene. The CDR3 loop spans 15 amino acids. Per germline, CDR1 KGHSH and CDR2 LQKENI. CDR3 DNA: TGTGCCAGCTCACCACCGCAGGGGGCGAGTGAAAAACTGTTTTTT. It specifies CASSPPQGASEKLFF. Full variable domain (outside the CDR3, taken from reference TRBV18 and TRBJ1-4): NAGVMQNPRHLVRRRGQEARLRCSPMKGHSHVYWYRQLPEEGLKFMVYLQKENIIDESGMPKERFSAEFPKEGPSILRIQQVVRGDSAAYFCASSPPQGASEKLFFGSGTQLSVL.

The table lists this clone with a few counts. The chain recombines TRBV7-8 with TRBJ2-2, with 10 nucleotides matching TRBD1. The V segment lost 3 bases and the J segment 5 bases; nucleotides outside the gene matches: 3. The CDR3 sequence is 15 residues long. Germline loops: CDR1 SGHVS, CDR2 FQNEAQ. The CDR3, as DNA: TGTGCCAGCAGCTTCCCGGGACAGGGGACCGGGGAGCTGTTTTTT. Translating it yields CASSFPGQGTGELFF.

V is TRBV5-1 and J is TRBJ2-6; TRBD2 agrees at 7 bases. The CDR3 totals 16 residues. Germline lookup yields CDR1 SGHRS and CDR2 YFSETQ. With V trimmed by 0 bases and J by 0 bases, 0 bases remained unmatched. The CDR3 DNA reads as TGCGCCAGCAGCTTGGGCGGGAGCTCTGGGGCCAACGTCCTGACTTTC. Translated, it gives CASSLGGSSGANVLTF.

The rearrangement joins TRBV4-1 to TRBJ2-5, with TRBD2 matching 13 bases. The CDR3 loop spans 17 amino acids. V shed 4 bases, J shed 5 bases, and the junction held 10 bases outside the gene matches. The germline V gene encodes CDR1 MGHRA and CDR2 YSYEKL. This chain's CDR3 is CASSPLWTSGGSETQYF. CDR3 bases: TGCGCCAGCAGCCCTTTATGGACTAGCGGGGGATCGGAGACCCAGTACTTC.

The chain is built from TRBV7-8 and TRBJ1-1; 8 nucleotides align to TRBD1. This CDR3 spans 14 amino acids. The germline gives CDR1 SGHVS, CDR2 FQNEAQ. V dropped 7 bases and J dropped 4; count of bases not matched to a gene: 8. The CDR3 spells CASTTGQVITEAFF. Here the CDR3 DNA reads TGTGCCAGCACCACGGGACAGGTGATCACTGAAGCTTTCTTT.

The rearrangement joins TRBV19 to TRBJ2-1; 10 bases line up with TRBD2. The germline gives CDR1 LNHDA, CDR2 SQIVND (reference sequence). V shed 6 bases, J shed 6 bases, and the junction held 8 bases outside the gene matches. CDR3 length: 15 residues. CDR3 bases: TGTGCCAGTAGGATACTAGCGGGAATGAGCAATGAGCAGTTCTTC. Translating it yields CASRILAGMSNEQFF.

The CDR3 nucleotides are TGTGCCAGCAGCCACGGACTAGCGGGAGTAAAGGAGACCCAGTACTTC. Protein: CASSHGLAGVKETQYF. The chain couples TRBV6-2 or TRBV6-3 to TRBJ2-5, with 13 bases identical to TRBD2. V was pared by 6 bases and J by 5 bases, with 9 bases of the junction left unmatched. Germline V gives CDR1 MNHEY, CDR2 SVGEGT. This CDR3 region has 16 residues.

CDR3 amino acids: CASSLRRGREGRGYEQYF. CDR3 sequence (DNA): TGTGCCAGCAGCTTAAGAAGGGGTCGGGAGGGCCGAGGATACGAGCAGTACTTC. The J gene is TRBJ2-7, the V gene TRBV7-2; 8 bases line up with TRBD2. Trimming took 2 bases from V and 4 from J; bases not matched to a gene: 16. Germline V CDR1 and CDR2: SGHTA, FQGNSA. The CDR3 is 18 residues long.

In this sample, this clone turned up once. V gene TRBV28 combines with J gene TRBJ1-2; perhaps TRBD1 as D (6 bases). V dropped 4 bases and J dropped 8 bases, with 14 bases sitting between them. Germline V lookup: CDR1 MDHEN, CDR2 SYDVKM. The CDR3 runs to 13 residues. The CDR3 DNA reads as TGTGCCAGCAGTTCTGCGGGGGGCTGGGGCTACACCTTC. Its protein product is CASSSAGGWGYTF.

This clone was detected only once. The rearrangement links TRBV12-3 or TRBV12-4 to TRBJ2-2, with D unresolved. Trimming removed 6 bases at V and 1 base at J, with 6 bases between. CDR3 length: 13 amino acids. CDR3 protein: CASRGLNTGELFF. The CDR3 DNA is TGTGCCAGCAGGGGCCTGAACACCGGGGAGCTGTTTTTT.

This chain connects TRBV19 to TRBJ2-1; the D gene is possibly TRBD2 (5 bases). The CDR3 covers 15 residues. V lost 3 bases to trimming and J lost 4 bases, with 13 bases between them. Germline V CDR1 and CDR2: LNHDA, SQIVND (reference sequence). The CDR3 here is CASSISVNSYNEQFF. The CDR3 nucleotides read TGTGCCAGTAGTATTAGCGTGAATAGTTACAATGAGCAGTTCTTC. Filled out from reference TRBV19 and TRBJ2-1, the complete variable domain reads DGGITQSPKYLFRKEGQNVTLSCEQNLNHDAMYWYRQDPGQGLRLIYYSQIVNDFQKGDIAEGYSVSREKKESFPLTVTSAQKNPTAFYLCASSISVNSYNEQFFGPGTRLTVL.

The chain is built from TRBV29-1 and TRBJ2-7, with 7 bases fitting TRBD1. Germline V gene sequence: CDR1 SQVTM, CDR2 ANQGSEA. The CDR3 length is 12 residues. Trimming removed 6 bases from V and 6 bases from J; junction bases left unmatched: 8. The CDR3 DNA reads as TGCAGCGTAGTTCCACACAGGGGCGAGCAGTACTTC. As protein: CSVVPHRGEQYF.

Concerning this clone: One end of the junction fails to match germline, which may point to a read error. V gene TRBV7-7 combines with J gene TRBJ2-5; a weak D match, TRBD2 (7 bases). Germline V gene sequence: CDR1 SSHAT, CDR2 FNYEAQ (reference sequence). The CDR3 extends over 13 amino acids. The CDR3 DNA is TGTGCTAGCAGCTGGGGGGGGCGTGAGACCCAGTACTTC. Translating it yields CASSWGGRETQYF.

This clone turned up a few times. The chain recombines TRBV7-6 with TRBJ1-3, with D perhaps matching TRBD1 (6 bases). Deletions cut 4 bases from V and 3 bases from J, with 13 bases between. The CDR3 is 15 amino acids. Germline CDR1 and CDR2: SGHVS and FNYEAQ. In DNA form, the CDR3 reads TGTGCCAGCAGCTCACGGACAGCTTTTGGAAACACCATATATTTT. It yields the protein CASSSRTAFGNTIYF.

V usage is TRBV18 and J usage is TRBJ2-5, with TRBD2 identical over 8 bases. The V gene end was trimmed by 3 bases and the J gene end by 5 bases; junction bases not matched to a gene: 5. The CDR3 runs 14 residues. Germline values: CDR1 KGHSH, CDR2 LQKENI. CDR3 in amino acids: CASSPTTGGETQYF. CDR3 DNA: TGTGCCAGCTCACCGACTACGGGGGGGGAGACCCAGTACTTC.

This sequence joins TRBV6-4 and TRBJ1-2, with TRBD1 identical over 8 bases. J was trimmed by 4 bases and V by 4 bases; bases with no gene match: 5. CDR3 length: 14 residues. The V gene's germline CDR1 is MRHNA and CDR2 SNTAGT. CDR3 coding DNA: TGTGCCAGCAGTGTTGGACAGGGAGGCTATGGCTACACCTTC. It is translated as CASSVGQGGYGYTF.

The chain is built from TRBV9 and TRBJ2-1; perhaps TRBD1 as D (6 bases). Per the germline V gene, CDR1 is SGDLS and CDR2 is YYNGEE. Trimming stripped 4 bases from V and 0 bases from J, with 14 bases between. The CDR3 spans 16 residues. CDR3: CASSTRTVSSYNEQFF. CDR3 coding DNA: TGTGCCAGCAGCACCAGGACAGTTTCCTCCTACAATGAGCAGTTCTTC.

This chain joins TRBV4-3 and TRBJ1-2; a possible D gene is TRBD1 (5 bases). This CDR3 spans 13 amino acids. CDR1 is LGHNA, CDR2 YSLEER, per germline. Between the trimmed V and J ends, which lost 0 bases and 4 bases, there was a span of 6 bases. Here the CDR3 reads CASSQDRGYGYTF. In DNA, the CDR3 is TGCGCCAGCAGCCAAGATAGGGGCTATGGCTACACCTTC.

This clone appeared a single time. The V call is TRBV9, the J call TRBJ2-3; D possibly corresponds to TRBD1 (5 bases). In germline, CDR1 is SGDLS, CDR2 YYNGEE. The CDR3 totals 14 residues. V was shortened by 0 bases and J by 0 bases, with 5 bases between the two germline ends. The CDR3 protein is CASSVAGSTDTQYF. The CDR3 DNA is TGTGCCAGCAGCGTAGCAGGGAGCACAGATACGCAGTATTTT.

The rearrangement joins TRBV5-5 to TRBJ1-6; 7 nucleotides match TRBD1. The germline gives CDR1 SGHKS, CDR2 YYEKEE (reference sequence). The J segment lost 13 bases and the V segment lost 4 bases, leaving 14 bases of the junction unmatched. CDR3 size: 15 residues. The CDR3 here is CASSLQTGRSVPLHF. DNA of the CDR3: TGTGCCAGCAGCCTTCAGACAGGGAGAAGTGTTCCCCTCCACTTT.

The chain uses TRBV9 and TRBJ1-1, with D uncertain. Germline CDR1 SGDLS, CDR2 YYNGEE. This CDR3 has 12 amino acids. V lost 3 bases to trimming and J lost 0 bases, with 3 bases between them. CDR3 in DNA: TGTGCCAGCAGCGGTATGAACACTGAAGCTTTCTTT. It codes for CASSGMNTEAFF. Complete variable domain (other parts from reference TRBV9 and TRBJ1-1): DSGVTQTPKHLITATGQRVTLRCSPRSGDLSVYWYQQSLDQGLQFLIQYYNGEERAKGNILERFSAQQFPDLHSELNLSSLELGDSALYFCASSGMNTEAFFGQGTRLTVV.